The 28 T cell receptor beta chains listed next were all sequenced from one sample in a study of CD8 T cells in ankylosing spondylitis. Study-wide results and caveats: Ankylosing spondylitis blood seemed to carry a telltale TCR beta motif made of fewer than ten highly homologous variants.

These TCRs' antigens remain unknown. TCRdb ran MiXCR on the 5' RACE reads and lists one entry per CDR3 protein. The data contain 500,000 or so distinct CDR3 sequences, roughly 5% of them seen just once; the ten biggest clones take up under 4.5%. The sample was blood, either unsorted or a sorted T cell fraction (not recorded which). These receptors all come from a male donor with ankylosing spondylitis.

This clonotype was seen only a few times. The V gene is TRBV3-1, the J gene TRBJ2-5, with 8 nucleotides matching TRBD1. The CDR3 extends over 15 amino acids. Germline V CDR1 and CDR2: LGHDT, YNNKEL (reference sequence). V was pared by 4 bases and J by 2 bases, with 6 bases of the junction left unmatched. The CDR3 DNA sequence: TGTGCCAGCAGCCGGGGACAGGTGGCGCAAGAGACCCAGTACTTC. This gives the protein CASSRGQVAQETQYF.

This clonotype was seen repeatedly, ten times or more. This rearrangement joins TRBV4-1 to TRBJ1-5; TRBD1 matches 7 bases. CDR1 and CDR2 (germline): MGHRA, YSYEKL. CDR3 length equals 16 residues. V lost 1 base and J lost 9; bases outside the gene matches: 12. CDR3 nucleotides: TGCGCCAGCAGCCAAGCCGGCAGGGGGGGAAGTGGGCCCCAGCATTTT. This encodes CASSQAGRGGSGPQHF.

The sample holds many counts of this clonotype. J is TRBJ1-6 and V is TRBV12-3 or TRBV12-4; TRBD1 agrees at 7 bases. The CDR3 loop spans 14 amino acids. Trimming at V came to 6 bases and at J to 10 bases, leaving 9 bases not matched to a gene. The CDR3 reads CASRPTGLYSPLHF. In DNA, the CDR3 is TGTGCCAGCAGACCGACAGGGCTTTACTCACCCCTCCACTTT.

This clonotype came up many times. This chain connects TRBV6-5 to TRBJ1-2, with no clear D. The V end was cut by 7 bases, the J end by 9 bases, with 15 bases between. The CDR3 has 12 amino acids. CDR1 MNHEY and CDR2 SVGAGI come from the germline V gene. CDR3 region: CASMGDVMSYTF. The CDR3 coding sequence is TGTGCCAGCATGGGTGATGTGATGAGCTACACCTTC.

The V and J genes are TRBV5-6 and TRBJ2-5; TRBD1 agrees at 10 bases. The germline gives CDR1 SGHDT, CDR2 YYEEEE. V lost 4 bases, J lost 4 bases, and 4 bases stayed unmatched. This CDR3 is 14 amino acids long. DNA of the CDR3: TGTGCCAGCAGCACCAGGACAGGGGGAGAGACCCAGTACTTC. It codes for CASSTRTGGETQYF. Based on the CDR3 plus reference TRBV5-6 and TRBJ2-5, the full variable domain is DAGVTQSPTHLIKTRGQQVTLRCSPKSGHDTVSWYQQALGQGPQFIFQYYEEEERQRGNFPDRFSGHQFPNYSSELNVNALLLGDSALYLCASSTRTGGETQYFGPGTRLLVL.

This clonotype was seen only a few times. The rearrangement links TRBV28 to TRBJ1-4; the match to TRBD1 covers 7 bases. CDR1 and CDR2 from the germline V gene are MDHEN and SYDVKM. Trimming at V came to 4 bases and at J to 10 bases, leaving 6 bases not matched to a gene. The CDR3 is made up of 13 amino acids. The CDR3 nucleotides read TGTGCCAGCAGTTCCACAGGGGAAGGAAAACTGTTTTTT. This translates into CASSSTGEGKLFF.

This clonotype was seen many times. The gene calls are TRBV28 and TRBJ1-1; D uncertain. This CDR3 has 15 residues. Trimming removed 3 bases from V and 5 bases from J, with 16 bases in between. The germline gives CDR1 MDHEN, CDR2 SYDVKM. The CDR3 protein is CASSFRPGSGTEAFF. For the CDR3, the DNA is TGTGCCAGCAGTTTCAGACCGGGATCCGGGACTGAAGCTTTCTTT.

This clonotype was recorded many times. The V call is TRBV5-1, the J call TRBJ1-1; D remains ambiguous. Germline lookup yields CDR1 SGHRS and CDR2 YFSETQ. Trimming pared 3 bases from V and 1 base from J, leaving 16 bases between. The CDR3 has 16 residues. The CDR3 sequence is CASSSGPERWNTEAFF. The CDR3 DNA follows: TGCGCCAGCAGCTCCGGACCTGAGAGATGGAACACTGAAGCTTTCTTT. The full variable domain, completed using reference TRBV5-1 and TRBJ1-1, is KAGVTQTPRYLIKTRGQQVTLSCSPISGHRSVSWYQQTPGQGLQFLFEYFSETQRNKGNFPGRFSGRQFSNSRSEMNVSTLELGDSALYLCASSSGPERWNTEAFFGQGTRLTVV.

In this sample, this clonotype turned up many times. This chain links TRBV5-1 with TRBJ1-4; perhaps TRBD1 as D (5 bases). With 4 bases removed from V and 2 bases from J, the gap between germline ends came to 18 bases. From germline, CDR1 is SGHRS and CDR2 YFSETQ. The CDR3 runs to 17 residues. CDR3 residues: CASSAGTADSTNEKLFF. Written as DNA, the CDR3 is TGCGCCAGCAGCGCCGGGACGGCTGATAGCACTAATGAAAAACTGTTTTTT.

This clonotype was found many times. This rearrangement joins TRBV4-3 to TRBJ2-2; TRBD1 is a possible D gene (7 bases). Germline V lookup: CDR1 LGHNA, CDR2 YSLEER. V lost 4 bases and J 0 bases, leaving 18 bases between the germline ends. The CDR3 loop spans 18 amino acids. This CDR3 is CASSRQGDSGPNTGELFF. The CDR3 nucleotides read TGCGCCAGCAGCCGCCAAGGGGACAGCGGGCCGAACACCGGGGAGCTGTTTTTT.

Many counts were recorded for this clonotype. This sequence joins TRBV12-3 or TRBV12-4 and TRBJ2-3, with D perhaps matching TRBD1 (6 bases). The germline V and J ends were trimmed by 6 bases and 2 bases, with 12 bases remaining between them. The CDR3 totals 14 residues. Here the CDR3 DNA reads TGTGCCAGCAGGCCGACAGGTATCACAGATACGCAGTATTTT. Translation gives CASRPTGITDTQYF.

The table lists this clonotype with many counts. The V gene is TRBV29-1, the J gene TRBJ2-5; no clear D gene. This CDR3 spans 11 amino acids. CDR1 and CDR2 from the germline V gene are SQVTM and ANQGSEA. V lost 4 bases and J 4 bases, leaving 7 bases between the germline ends. CDR3 nucleotides: TGCAGCGTTGGCCTGGGAGAGACCCAGTACTTC. Encoded protein: CSVGLGETQYF. The variable domain in full, with the rest retrieved from reference TRBV29-1 and TRBJ2-5, is SAVISQKPSRDICQRGTSLTIQCQVDSQVTMMFWYRQQPGQSLTLIATANQGSEATYESGFVIDKFPISRPNLTFSTLTVSNMSPEDSSIYLCSVGLGETQYFGPGTRLLVL.

This clonotype appeared many times. The V gene is TRBV7-9, the J gene TRBJ1-6; 9 nucleotides line up with TRBD1. J lost 8 bases, V lost 5 bases, and 4 bases had no gene match. There are 14 residues in the CDR3. Germline-derived CDR1 and CDR2 are SEHNR and FQNEAQ (reference sequence). The CDR3 is CASSGDRVYSPLHF. In DNA form, the CDR3 reads TGTGCCAGCAGCGGGGACAGGGTGTATTCACCCCTCCACTTT.

This clonotype has a count of ten or more. V gene TRBV7-2 combines with J gene TRBJ1-2; weak D call: TRBD1 (5 bases). This CDR3 comprises 15 residues. Germline values: CDR1 SGHTA, CDR2 FQGNSA. Trimming pared 3 bases from V and 8 bases from J, leaving 19 bases between. The DNA for the CDR3 is TGTGCCAGCAGCTTGGACCCGGGGCGCACGGGAGGCTACACCTTC. Translated, it gives CASSLDPGRTGGYTF.

The table lists this clonotype with many counts. J is TRBJ2-1 and V is TRBV20-1; a possible D gene is TRBD2 (6 bases). Germline-derived CDR1 and CDR2 are DFQATT and SNEGSKA (reference sequence). Deletions cut 7 bases from V and 4 bases from J, with 14 bases between. The CDR3 is made up of 13 amino acids. CDR3 sequence (DNA): TGCAGTGTGTGGCGGGGCCCTTACAATGAGCAGTTCTTC. Its translation is CSVWRGPYNEQFF.

This clonotype was counted ten times or more. The chain has TRBV5-5 and TRBJ2-1; D unresolved. The CDR3 is 12 residues long. V was cut by 3 bases and J by 6 bases, with 7 bases left in between. Germline V gives CDR1 SGHKS, CDR2 YYEKEE (reference sequence). The DNA for the CDR3 is TGTGCCAGCAGCTCATGGAGCAATGAGCAGTTCTTC. It encodes CASSSWSNEQFF.

Many counts were recorded for this clonotype. The gene calls are TRBV5-1 and TRBJ1-6; unclear D gene. V shed 0 bases and J shed 9 bases, with 10 bases lying between them. There are 14 residues in the CDR3. Germline V gives CDR1 SGHRS, CDR2 YFSETQ. The CDR3 is CASSLAGIASPLHF. The CDR3 coding sequence is TGCGCCAGCAGCTTGGCCGGGATCGCTTCACCCCTCCACTTT.

This clonotype was counted at least ten times. The V and J genes are TRBV10-3 and TRBJ2-5; a possible D gene is TRBD2 (5 bases). Germline V CDR1 and CDR2: ENHRY, SYGVKD. V lost 9 bases and J 5 bases, leaving 13 bases between the germline ends. This CDR3 comprises 12 residues. The CDR3 DNA is TGTGCCATTAGCGTCGGGCTGGAGACCCAGTACTTC. Translated, it gives CAISVGLETQYF.

This clonotype came up many times. The V gene is TRBV20-1, the J gene TRBJ2-5, with D possibly matching TRBD1 (6 bases). The germline V gene encodes CDR1 DFQATT and CDR2 SNEGSKA (reference sequence). The CDR3 contains 15 residues. The V gene lost 5 bases and the J gene lost 7 bases, with 23 bases spanning the gap. The CDR3 DNA follows: TGCAGTGCTCTAGCCCCCCAGGGGCCCTCTCGGACCCAGTACTTC. This gives the protein CSALAPQGPSRTQYF.

Ten or more counts support this clonotype. This chain joins TRBV6-2 or TRBV6-3 and TRBJ2-1; D is uncertain. Trimming pared 0 bases from V and 14 bases from J, leaving 11 bases between. CDR1 MNHEY and CDR2 SVGEGT come from the germline V gene. The CDR3 runs to 12 residues. This chain's CDR3 is CASSYSSDREFF. In DNA form, the CDR3 reads TGTGCCAGCAGTTACTCGTCGGACCGGGAGTTCTTC.

Comments on this clonotype: A much larger clone lies a single base off, so this may be a read error. This sequence joins TRBV14 and TRBJ2-4; D not certain. Germline V CDR1 and CDR2: SGHDN, FVKESK. The CDR3 sequence is 13 residues long. The CDR3 sequence: CVSSQVGTSSQYF. The CDR3 region has the DNA TGTGTCAGCAGCCAAGTGGGCACTTCTTCTCAGTACTTC.

V usage is TRBV30 and J usage is TRBJ1-4, with a possible D match to TRBD1 (6 bases). The CDR3 contains 17 residues. Trimming removed 0 bases at V and 3 bases at J, with 17 bases between. CDR1 is GTSNPN, CDR2 SVGIG, per germline (reference sequence). DNA of the CDR3: TGTGCCTGGAGTGTATTGCGTTACAGGGCTGCTAATGAAAAACTGTTTTTT. Translating it yields CAWSVLRYRAANEKLFF.

This clonotype has at least ten counts. This chain connects TRBV5-1 to TRBJ2-1, with a tentative D call TRBD1 (6 bases). The CDR3 is 16 residues long. Deletions cut 1 base from V and 0 bases from J, with 11 bases between. CDR1 and CDR2 (germline): SGHRS, YFSETQ. Here the CDR3 DNA reads TGCGCCAGCAGCTTGCAGGGGATGGGCTCCTACAATGAGCAGTTCTTC. This gives the protein CASSLQGMGSYNEQFF.

The table lists this clonotype with many counts. The chain uses TRBV28 and TRBJ2-7; D possibly corresponds to TRBD1 (5 bases). V lost 8 bases and J 0 bases, leaving 14 bases between the germline ends. The CDR3 contains 14 residues. Germline V gene data show CDR1 as MDHEN and CDR2 as SYDVKM. The CDR3 sequence is CASRSYRHSYEQYF. For the CDR3, the DNA is TGTGCCAGCCGGAGTTACAGGCACTCCTACGAGCAGTACTTC.

The sample holds many counts of this clonotype. V and J are TRBV29-1 and TRBJ1-5; TRBD1 matches 8 bases. The CDR3 consists of 11 residues. V lost 4 bases and J lost 9; bases outside the gene matches: 2. The germline gives CDR1 SQVTM, CDR2 ANQGSEA. The CDR3 is CSVGDRTPQHF. CDR3 DNA sequence: TGCAGCGTTGGGGACAGGACGCCCCAGCATTTT.

This clonotype has at least ten counts. The V and J genes are TRBV7-9 and TRBJ2-7; D is uncertain. This CDR3 comprises 14 residues. The V end lost 5 bases, the J end lost 2 bases, and 13 bases lay between the germline ends. In germline, CDR1 is SEHNR, CDR2 FQNEAQ (reference sequence). Here the CDR3 DNA reads TGTGCCAGCAGCGGTACTCAGCAGCCCTACGAGCAGTACTTC. Translation: CASSGTQQPYEQYF.

The sample holds many counts of this clonotype. The chain couples TRBV5-1 to TRBJ2-7; 7 bases agree with TRBD1. Germline CDR1 reads SGHRS; CDR2 reads YFSETQ. With V trimmed by 4 bases and J by 5 bases, 9 bases remained unmatched. The CDR3 runs to 14 residues. The CDR3, as DNA: TGCGCCAGCAGCCCCGGGACAGCGGTCCACGAGCAGTACTTC. Its protein is CASSPGTAVHEQYF.

In its sample, this clonotype was seen many times. The rearrangement uses TRBV10-3 and TRBJ1-2; weak D call: TRBD1 (5 bases). CDR3 length: 13 amino acids. Germline CDR1 is ENHRY and CDR2 is SYGVKD. Trimming left V 10 bases short and J 8 bases short, with 20 bases between. CDR3 sequence (DNA): TGTGCCACCACAGAGGTGGCAGGGAAAGGCTACACCTTC. It translates to CATTEVAGKGYTF.